This TCR beta chain was sequenced in a study of cytomegalovirus exposure and HLA in healthy donors. Whole-study findings and limits: The study put under 200 TCR beta chains on its list as cytomegalovirus-associated. High sensitivity and specificity were reportedly achieved when the classifier diagnosed cytomegalovirus status.

The PCR had 60 Vbeta and 13 Jbeta primers. The repertoire was sequenced with immunoSEQ multiplex PCR; TCRdb's copy has only in-frame clones and lacks some. Seen here are 150,000 or so clones, under 80% observed once, and the top ten hold roughly 1.5%. The table lists this clone with a count of one. Its antigen is not known. V was cut by 4 bases and J by 4 bases, with 20 bases left in between. This CDR3 comprises 17 residues. From germline, CDR1 is SGHAT and CDR2 FQNNGV. This TCR was sampled from a woman in her twenties or thirties in good health and CMV-seronegative. The sample consisted of PBMCs. V usage is TRBV11-2 and J usage is TRBJ2-1; D is perhaps TRBD2 (5 bases). Written as DNA, the CDR3 is TGTGCCAGCAGCTCACCGATTCGCGGGCGAGCTTACAATGAGCAGTTCTTC. It translates to CASSSPIRGRAYNEQFF.